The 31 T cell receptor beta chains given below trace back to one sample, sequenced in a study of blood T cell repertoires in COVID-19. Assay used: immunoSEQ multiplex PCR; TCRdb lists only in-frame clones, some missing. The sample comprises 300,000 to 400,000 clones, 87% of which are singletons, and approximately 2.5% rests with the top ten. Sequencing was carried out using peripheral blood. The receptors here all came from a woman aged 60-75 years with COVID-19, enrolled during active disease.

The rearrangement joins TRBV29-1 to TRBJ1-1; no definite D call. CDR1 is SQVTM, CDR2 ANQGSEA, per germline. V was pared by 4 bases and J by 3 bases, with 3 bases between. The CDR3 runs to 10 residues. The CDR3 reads CSVVDTEAFF. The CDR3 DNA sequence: TGCAGCGTTGTAGACACTGAAGCTTTCTTT.

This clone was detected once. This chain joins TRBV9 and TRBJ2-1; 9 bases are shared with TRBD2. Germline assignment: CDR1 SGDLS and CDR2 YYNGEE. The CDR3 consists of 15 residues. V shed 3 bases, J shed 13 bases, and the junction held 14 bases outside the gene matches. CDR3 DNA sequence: TGTGCCAGCAGCGCGATACCCGGGACTAGCCAGGGACAGTTCTTC. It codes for CASSAIPGTSQGQFF.

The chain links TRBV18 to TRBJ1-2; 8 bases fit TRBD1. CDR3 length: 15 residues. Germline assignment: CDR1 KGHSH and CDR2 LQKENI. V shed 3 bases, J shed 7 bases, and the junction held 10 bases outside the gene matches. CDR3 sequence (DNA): TGTGCCAGCTCACCCCGGGACAGGTCCCTGGGTGGCTACACCTTC. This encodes CASSPRDRSLGGYTF. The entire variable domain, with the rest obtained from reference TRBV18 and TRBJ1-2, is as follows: NAGVMQNPRHLVRRRGQEARLRCSPMKGHSHVYWYRQLPEEGLKFMVYLQKENIIDESGMPKERFSAEFPKEGPSILRIQQVVRGDSAAYFCASSPRDRSLGGYTFGSGTRLTVV.

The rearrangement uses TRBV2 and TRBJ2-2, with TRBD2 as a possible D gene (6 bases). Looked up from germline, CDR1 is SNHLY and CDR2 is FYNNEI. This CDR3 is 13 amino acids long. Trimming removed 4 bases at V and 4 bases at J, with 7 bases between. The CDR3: CASSATSTGELFF. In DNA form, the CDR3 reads TGTGCCAGCAGTGCGACTAGCACCGGGGAGCTGTTTTTT.

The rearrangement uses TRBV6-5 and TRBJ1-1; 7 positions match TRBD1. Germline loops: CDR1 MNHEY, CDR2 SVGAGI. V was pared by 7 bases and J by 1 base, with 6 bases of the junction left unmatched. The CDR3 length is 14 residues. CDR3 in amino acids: CASIPTGQNTEAFF. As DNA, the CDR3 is TGTGCCAGCATCCCGACAGGGCAGAACACTGAAGCTTTCTTT.

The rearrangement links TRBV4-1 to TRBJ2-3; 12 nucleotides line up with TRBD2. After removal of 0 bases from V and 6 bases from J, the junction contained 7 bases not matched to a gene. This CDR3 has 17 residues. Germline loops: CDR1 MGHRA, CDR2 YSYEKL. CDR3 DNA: TGCGCCAGCAGCCAAGAGCTAGCGGGGGGGGACAGGGATACGCAGTATTTT. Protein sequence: CASSQELAGGDRDTQYF.

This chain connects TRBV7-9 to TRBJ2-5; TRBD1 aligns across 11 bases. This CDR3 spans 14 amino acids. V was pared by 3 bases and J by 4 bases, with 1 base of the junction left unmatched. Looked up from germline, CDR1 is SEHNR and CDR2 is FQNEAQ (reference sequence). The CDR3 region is CASSLGTGGETQYF. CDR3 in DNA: TGTGCCAGCAGCTTGGGGACAGGGGGAGAGACCCAGTACTTC.

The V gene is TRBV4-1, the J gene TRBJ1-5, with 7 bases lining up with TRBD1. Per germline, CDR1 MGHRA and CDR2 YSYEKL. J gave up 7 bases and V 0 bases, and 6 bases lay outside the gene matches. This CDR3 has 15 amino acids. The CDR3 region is CASSQDGDRSQPQHF. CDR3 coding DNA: TGCGCCAGCAGCCAAGATGGGGACAGATCCCAGCCCCAGCATTTT.

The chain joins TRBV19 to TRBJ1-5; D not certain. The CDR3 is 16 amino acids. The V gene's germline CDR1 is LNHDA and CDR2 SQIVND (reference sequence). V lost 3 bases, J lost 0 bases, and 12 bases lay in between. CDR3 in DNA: TGTGCCAGTAGTATCGGTGCGCCCCGTAGCAATCAGCCCCAGCATTTT. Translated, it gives CASSIGAPRSNQPQHF.

Here the CDR3 DNA reads TGTGCCAGCAGTGCCCAGGCGGGCACTGAAGCTTTCTTT. Translated, it gives CASSAQAGTEAFF. The rearrangement uses TRBV6-4 and TRBJ1-1; D ambiguous. From germline, CDR1 is MRHNA and CDR2 SNTAGT. V lost 4 bases and J 4 bases, leaving 10 bases between the germline ends. CDR3 length: 13 residues.

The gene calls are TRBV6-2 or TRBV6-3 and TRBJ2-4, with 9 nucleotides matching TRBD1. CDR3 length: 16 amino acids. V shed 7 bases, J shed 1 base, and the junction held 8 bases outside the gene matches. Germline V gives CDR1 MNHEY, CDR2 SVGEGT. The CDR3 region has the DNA TGTGCCAGCACCCCGAACAGGGGGCTGGCCAAAAACATTCAGTACTTC. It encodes CASTPNRGLAKNIQYF.

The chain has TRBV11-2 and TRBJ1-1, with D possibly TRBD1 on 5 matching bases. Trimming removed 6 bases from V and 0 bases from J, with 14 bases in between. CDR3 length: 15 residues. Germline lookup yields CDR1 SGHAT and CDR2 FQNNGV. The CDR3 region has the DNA TGTGCCAGCAGGGGGTGGGTAGGGGTGAACACTGAAGCTTTCTTT. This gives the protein CASRGWVGVNTEAFF.

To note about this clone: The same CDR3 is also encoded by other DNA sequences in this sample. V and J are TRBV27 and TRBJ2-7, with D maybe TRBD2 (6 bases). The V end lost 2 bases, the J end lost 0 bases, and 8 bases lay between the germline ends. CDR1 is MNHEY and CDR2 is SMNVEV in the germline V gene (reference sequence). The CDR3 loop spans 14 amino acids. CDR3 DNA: TGTGCCAGCAGTTTAGGAGGGAGCTCCTACGAGCAGTACTTC. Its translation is CASSLGGSSYEQYF.

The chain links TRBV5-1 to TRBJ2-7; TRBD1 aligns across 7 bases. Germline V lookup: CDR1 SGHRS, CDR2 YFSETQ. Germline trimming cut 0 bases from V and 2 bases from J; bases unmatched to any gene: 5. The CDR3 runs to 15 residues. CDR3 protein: CASSLAPGQPYEQYF. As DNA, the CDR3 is TGCGCCAGCAGCTTGGCCCCGGGACAGCCCTACGAGCAGTACTTC.

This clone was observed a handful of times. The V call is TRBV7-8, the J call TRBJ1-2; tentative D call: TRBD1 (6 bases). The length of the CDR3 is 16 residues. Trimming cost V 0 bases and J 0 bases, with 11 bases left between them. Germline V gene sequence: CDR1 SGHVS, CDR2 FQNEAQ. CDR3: CASSLASTGANYGYTF. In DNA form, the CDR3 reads TGTGCCAGCAGCTTAGCCTCGACAGGTGCTAACTATGGCTACACCTTC. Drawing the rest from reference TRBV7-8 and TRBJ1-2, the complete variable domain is GAGVSQSPRYKVAKRGQDVALRCDPISGHVSLFWYQQALGQGPEFLTYFQNEAQLDKSGLPSDRFFAERPEGSVSTLKIQRTQQEDSAVYLCASSLASTGANYGYTFGSGTRLTVV.

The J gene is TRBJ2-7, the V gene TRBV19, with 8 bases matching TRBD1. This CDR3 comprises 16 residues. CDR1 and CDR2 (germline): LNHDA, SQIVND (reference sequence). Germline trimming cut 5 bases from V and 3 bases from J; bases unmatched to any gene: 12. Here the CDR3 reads CASSPGQGRMDYEQYF. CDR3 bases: TGTGCCAGTAGTCCTGGACAGGGTCGTATGGACTACGAGCAGTACTTC.

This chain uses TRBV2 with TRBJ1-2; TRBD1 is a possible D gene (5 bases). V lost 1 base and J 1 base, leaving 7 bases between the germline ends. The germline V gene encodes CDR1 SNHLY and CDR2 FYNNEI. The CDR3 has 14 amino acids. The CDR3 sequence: CASSEGQNNYGYTF. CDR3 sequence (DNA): TGTGCCAGCAGTGAAGGACAGAATAACTATGGCTACACCTTC.

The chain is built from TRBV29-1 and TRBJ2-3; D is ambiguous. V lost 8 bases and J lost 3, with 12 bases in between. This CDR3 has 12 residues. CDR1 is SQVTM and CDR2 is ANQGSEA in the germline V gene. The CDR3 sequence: CSCGFGTDTQYF. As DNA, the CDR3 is TGCAGCTGCGGTTTTGGAACAGATACGCAGTATTTT.

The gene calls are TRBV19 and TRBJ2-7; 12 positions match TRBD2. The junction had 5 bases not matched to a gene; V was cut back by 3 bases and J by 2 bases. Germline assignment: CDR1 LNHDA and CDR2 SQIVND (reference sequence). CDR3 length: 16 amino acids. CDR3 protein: CASSMRASGGAYEQYF. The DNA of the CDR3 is TGTGCCAGTAGTATGAGGGCTAGCGGGGGGGCCTACGAGCAGTACTTC.

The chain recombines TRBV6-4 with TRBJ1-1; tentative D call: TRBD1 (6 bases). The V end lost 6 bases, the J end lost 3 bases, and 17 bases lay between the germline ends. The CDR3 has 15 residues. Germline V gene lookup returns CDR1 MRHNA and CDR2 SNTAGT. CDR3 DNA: TGTGCCAGCAGAATACAGGGAATGACGGACACTGAAGCTTTCTTT. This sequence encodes CASRIQGMTDTEAFF.

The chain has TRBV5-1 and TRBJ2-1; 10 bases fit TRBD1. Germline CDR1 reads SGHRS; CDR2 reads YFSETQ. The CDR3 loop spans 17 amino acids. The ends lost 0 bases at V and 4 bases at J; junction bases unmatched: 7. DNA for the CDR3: TGCGCCAGCAGCTTGGAAGGGACAGGGGTCAAATACAATGAGCAGTTCTTC. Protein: CASSLEGTGVKYNEQFF.

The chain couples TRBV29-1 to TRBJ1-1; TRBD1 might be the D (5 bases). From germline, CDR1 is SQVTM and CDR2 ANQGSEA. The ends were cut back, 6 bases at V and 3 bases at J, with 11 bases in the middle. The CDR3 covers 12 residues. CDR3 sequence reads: CSVSQGDTEAFF. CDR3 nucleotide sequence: TGCAGCGTATCTCAGGGTGACACTGAAGCTTTCTTT.

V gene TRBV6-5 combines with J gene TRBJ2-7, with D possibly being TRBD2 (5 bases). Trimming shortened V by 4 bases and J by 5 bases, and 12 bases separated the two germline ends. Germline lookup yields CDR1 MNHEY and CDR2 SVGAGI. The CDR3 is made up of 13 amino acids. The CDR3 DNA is TGTGCCAGCAGTTCGAGGGTCCGGGACGAGCAGTACTTC. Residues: CASSSRVRDEQYF.

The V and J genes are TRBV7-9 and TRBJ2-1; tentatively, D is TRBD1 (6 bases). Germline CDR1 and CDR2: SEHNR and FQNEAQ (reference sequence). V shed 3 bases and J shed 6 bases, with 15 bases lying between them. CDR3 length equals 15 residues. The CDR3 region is CASSLDSRMFNEQFF. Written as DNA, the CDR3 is TGTGCCAGCAGCTTGGACAGTCGGATGTTCAATGAGCAGTTCTTC.

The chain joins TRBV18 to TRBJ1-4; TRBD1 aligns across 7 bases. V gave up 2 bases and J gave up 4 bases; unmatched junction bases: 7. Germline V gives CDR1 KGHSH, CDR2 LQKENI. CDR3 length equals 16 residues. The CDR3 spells CASSPEMTGYNEKLFF. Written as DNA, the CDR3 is TGTGCCAGCTCACCAGAAATGACAGGGTATAATGAAAAACTGTTTTTT.

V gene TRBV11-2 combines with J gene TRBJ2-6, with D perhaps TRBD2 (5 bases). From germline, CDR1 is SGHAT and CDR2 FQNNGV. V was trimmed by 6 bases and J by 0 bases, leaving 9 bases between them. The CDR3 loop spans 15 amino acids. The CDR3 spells CASRRVDSGANVLTF. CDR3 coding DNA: TGTGCCAGCAGGAGGGTAGACTCTGGGGCCAACGTCCTGACTTTC.

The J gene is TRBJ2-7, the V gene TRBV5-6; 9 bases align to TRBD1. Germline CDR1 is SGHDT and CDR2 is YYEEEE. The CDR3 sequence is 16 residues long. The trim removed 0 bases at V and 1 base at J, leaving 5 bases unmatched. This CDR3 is CASSLAGGTGSYEQYF. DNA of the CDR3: TGTGCCAGCAGCTTGGCCGGGGGGACAGGGTCCTACGAGCAGTACTTC.

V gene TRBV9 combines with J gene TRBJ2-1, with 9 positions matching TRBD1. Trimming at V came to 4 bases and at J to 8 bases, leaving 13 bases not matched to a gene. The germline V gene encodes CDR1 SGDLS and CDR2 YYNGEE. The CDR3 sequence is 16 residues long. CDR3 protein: CASSFLSGTGIHEQFF. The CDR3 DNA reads TGTGCCAGCAGCTTCCTCTCAGGGACAGGGATCCATGAGCAGTTCTTC.

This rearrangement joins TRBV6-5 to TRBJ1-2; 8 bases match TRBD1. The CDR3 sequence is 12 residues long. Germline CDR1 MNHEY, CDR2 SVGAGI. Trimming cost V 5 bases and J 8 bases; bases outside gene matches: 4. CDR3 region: CASSRQGRGYTF. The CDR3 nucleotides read TGTGCCAGCAGTAGACAGGGGAGAGGCTACACCTTC.

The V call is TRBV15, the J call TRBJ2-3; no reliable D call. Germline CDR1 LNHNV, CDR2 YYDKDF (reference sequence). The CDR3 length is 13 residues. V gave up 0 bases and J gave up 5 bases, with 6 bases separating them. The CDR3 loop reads CATSRERGDTQYF. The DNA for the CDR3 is TGTGCCACCAGCAGAGAACGAGGAGATACGCAGTATTTT.

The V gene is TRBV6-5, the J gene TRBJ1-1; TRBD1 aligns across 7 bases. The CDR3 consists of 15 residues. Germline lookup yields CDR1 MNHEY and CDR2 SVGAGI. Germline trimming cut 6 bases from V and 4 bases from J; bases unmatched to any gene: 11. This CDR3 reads CASSGEQGRRTEAFF. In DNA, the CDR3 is TGTGCCAGCAGCGGGGAACAGGGGCGGCGCACTGAAGCTTTCTTT.